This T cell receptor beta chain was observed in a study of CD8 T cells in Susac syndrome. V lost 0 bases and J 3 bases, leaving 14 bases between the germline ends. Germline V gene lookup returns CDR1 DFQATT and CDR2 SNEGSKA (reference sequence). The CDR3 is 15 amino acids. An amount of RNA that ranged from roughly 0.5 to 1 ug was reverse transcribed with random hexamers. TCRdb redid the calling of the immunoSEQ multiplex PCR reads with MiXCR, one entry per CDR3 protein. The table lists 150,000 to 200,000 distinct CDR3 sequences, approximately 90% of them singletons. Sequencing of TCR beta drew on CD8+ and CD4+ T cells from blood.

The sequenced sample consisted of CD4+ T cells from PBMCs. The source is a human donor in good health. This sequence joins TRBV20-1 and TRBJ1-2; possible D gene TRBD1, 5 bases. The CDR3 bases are TGCAGTGCTAGAGATCGTAGGGGTCTGTACTATGGCTACACCTTC. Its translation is CSARDRRGLYYGYTF.